The entry that follows covers one TCR beta chain sequence. This entry comes from a study of cytomegalovirus exposure and HLA in healthy donors. In the PCR, 60 Vbeta and 13 Jbeta primers were used. Assay: immunoSEQ multiplex PCR; the TCRdb copy retains only in-frame clones and omits some. The repertoire includes 200,000 to 250,000 clones, 60% to 80% of them detected once, and 3.5% to 4% sits in the top ten. This clonotype originated in a male donor in good health and CMV-seronegative. Sequencing used PBMCs.

The CDR3 bases are TGTGCCAGTAGTAGAAAAACCGGGTCTTACACAGATACGCAGTATTTT. This translates into CASSRKTGSYTDTQYF. V and J are TRBV19 and TRBJ2-3; D not resolved. This CDR3 is 16 amino acids long. Looked up from germline, CDR1 is LNHDA and CDR2 is SQIVND (reference sequence). V lost 4 bases and J lost 2, with 16 bases in between. Based on the CDR3 plus reference TRBV19 and TRBJ2-3, the full variable domain is DGGITQSPKYLFRKEGQNVTLSCEQNLNHDAMYWYRQDPGQGLRLIYYSQIVNDFQKGDIAEGYSVSREKKESFPLTVTSAQKNPTAFYLCASSRKTGSYTDTQYFGPGTRLTVL.